A single sample is the source of the 26 T cell receptor beta chains below, sequenced in a study of shared clonotypes between healthy human individuals. Only CD45RO-negative cells positively selected for CCR7 counted as naive CD8 cells, so terminally differentiated effector memory CD45RA+ cells were excluded. Assay: immunoSEQ multiplex PCR; the TCRdb copy retains only in-frame clones and omits some. The data show about 1,800,000 clones, with approximately 95% seen just once and approximately 1.2% held by the top ten. The sequencing sample was made of naive CD8+ T cells sorted from blood. These receptors originate from a man aged 18 to 30 in good health.

This clone was recorded once. The rearrangement uses TRBV28 and TRBJ1-1; D is uncertain. CDR1 is MDHEN, CDR2 SYDVKM, per germline. The CDR3 loop spans 15 amino acids. Trimming took off 5 bases at V and 1 base at J, with 14 bases between the two ends. The chain's CDR3 is CASSPPVWGNTEAFF. In DNA, the CDR3 is TGTGCCAGCAGTCCCCCCGTGTGGGGGAACACTGAAGCTTTCTTT. Filled out from reference TRBV28 and TRBJ1-1, the complete variable domain reads DVKVTQSSRYLVKRTGEKVFLECVQDMDHENMFWYRQDPGLGLRLIYFSYDVKMKEKGDIPEGYSVSREKKERFSLILESASTNQTSMYLCASSPPVWGNTEAFFGQGTRLTVV.

The chain recombines TRBV25-1 with TRBJ1-1, with D hard to call. Trimming removed 5 bases at V and 4 bases at J, with 20 bases between. This CDR3 comprises 16 residues. CDR1 and CDR2 from the germline V gene are MGHDK and SYGVNS. CDR3 sequence reads: CASSRSTTGFGTEAFF. The CDR3 DNA is TGTGCCAGCAGTCGAAGCACGACGGGATTCGGCACTGAAGCTTTCTTT.

The chain couples TRBV4-3 to TRBJ1-4, with unresolved D. Trimming stripped 2 bases from V and 0 bases from J, with 10 bases between. Germline CDR1 is LGHNA and CDR2 is YSLEER. The CDR3 contains 16 residues. The DNA of the CDR3 is TGCGCCAGCAGCCAATGGACTCCCCCAACTAATGAAAAACTGTTTTTT. Amino acid sequence: CASSQWTPPTNEKLFF.

In this sample, this clone turned up once. V and J are TRBV11-2 and TRBJ2-7; D uncertain. The CDR3 loop spans 13 amino acids. Trimming stripped 0 bases from V and 7 bases from J, with 10 bases between. The V gene's germline CDR1 is SGHAT and CDR2 FQNNGV. Here the CDR3 DNA reads TGTGCCAGCAGCTTAGATCTCGGTCTAGAGCAGTACTTC. It yields the protein CASSLDLGLEQYF.

In this sample, this clone turned up once. The rearrangement joins TRBV2 to TRBJ2-3, with TRBD1 as a possible D gene (5 bases). V lost 4 bases and J 3 bases, leaving 11 bases between the germline ends. CDR3 length: 14 residues. CDR1 SNHLY and CDR2 FYNNEI come from the germline V gene. CDR3 amino acids: CASSAVGATDTQYF. The CDR3 bases are TGTGCCAGCAGTGCCGTTGGGGCGACAGATACGCAGTATTTT.

The chain has TRBV4-3 and TRBJ2-3; the match to TRBD2 covers 7 bases. From germline, CDR1 is LGHNA and CDR2 YSLEER. J gave up 4 bases and V 0 bases, and 7 bases lay outside the gene matches. The CDR3 extends over 16 amino acids. CDR3: CASSQEPAGAADTQYF. The CDR3, as DNA: TGCGCCAGCAGCCAAGAACCGGCGGGAGCTGCAGATACGCAGTATTTT.

The rearrangement joins TRBV27 to TRBJ2-5; D is ambiguous. Germline CDR1 and CDR2: MNHEY and SMNVEV (reference sequence). The CDR3 has 13 amino acids. Trimming pared 9 bases from V and 2 bases from J, leaving 13 bases between. Here the CDR3 reads CASFGIGQETQYF. CDR3 coding DNA: TGTGCCAGTTTTGGTATTGGTCAAGAGACCCAGTACTTC.

This clone turned up a few times. The chain has TRBV19 and TRBJ1-2, with D hard to call. V gave up 7 bases and J gave up 7 bases, with 16 bases separating them. The germline CDR1 and CDR2 sequences are LNHDA and SQIVND (reference sequence). The CDR3 runs to 13 residues. Here the CDR3 reads CASIGEVWGGYTF. The DNA of the CDR3 is TGTGCCAGTATCGGGGAAGTATGGGGTGGCTACACCTTC.

The chain is built from TRBV29-1 and TRBJ2-1; TRBD2 matches 10 bases. The V and J ends lost 6 bases and 8 bases, in that order; junction bases with no gene match: 7. The CDR3 has 13 amino acids. CDR1 and CDR2 from the germline V gene are SQVTM and ANQGSEA. CDR3 sequence reads: CSVPGLALDEQFF. The DNA of the CDR3 is TGCAGCGTCCCGGGACTAGCGCTCGATGAGCAGTTCTTC.

The sample holds one count of this clone. This sequence joins TRBV6-1 and TRBJ2-1, with D unclear. Germline CDR1 is MNHNS and CDR2 is SASEGT. The CDR3 consists of 14 residues. The germline V and J ends were trimmed by 4 bases and 4 bases, with 11 bases remaining between them. CDR3 protein: CASSGRSYYNEQFF. CDR3 nucleotide sequence: TGTGCCAGCAGTGGTCGGTCCTATTACAATGAGCAGTTCTTC.

In the case of this clone: Other nucleotide sequences in the sample specify the same CDR3. The rearrangement links TRBV9 to TRBJ2-7, with TRBD1 matching over 8 bases. The CDR3 extends over 15 amino acids. Per the germline V gene, CDR1 is SGDLS and CDR2 is YYNGEE. Germline trimming cut 0 bases from V and 0 bases from J; bases unmatched to any gene: 2. The chain's CDR3 is CASSVGTGSSYEQYF. CDR3 DNA sequence: TGTGCCAGCAGCGTAGGGACAGGGTCCTCCTACGAGCAGTACTTC.

This rearrangement joins TRBV19 to TRBJ1-5; no definite D call. The V gene lost 7 bases and the J gene lost 2 bases, with 6 bases spanning the gap. Germline V CDR1 and CDR2: LNHDA, SQIVND (reference sequence). The CDR3 has 12 residues. CDR3 coding DNA: TGTGCCAGTAATGGCCGCAATCAGCCCCAGCATTTT. Its translation is CASNGRNQPQHF.

Turning to this clone: Other DNA sequences in the same sample also yield this CDR3. This sequence joins TRBV13 and TRBJ2-5; unclear D gene. The CDR3 covers 15 residues. Germline V gene data show CDR1 as PRHDT and CDR2 as FYEKMQ (reference sequence). Trimming shortened V by 0 bases and J by 1 base, and 9 bases separated the two germline ends. CDR3 region: CASSLGGGGQETQYF. The CDR3 nucleotides are TGTGCCAGCAGCTTAGGAGGTGGTGGCCAAGAGACCCAGTACTTC.

DNA of the CDR3: TGCAGCGTTGAAGGAGGGACTAGCGGGGGTCTCTCCTACAATGAGCAGTTCTTC. Amino acids: CSVEGGTSGGLSYNEQFF. The rearrangement joins TRBV29-1 to TRBJ2-1; 14 nucleotides match TRBD2. Germline V gives CDR1 SQVTM, CDR2 ANQGSEA. Trimming cost V 1 base and J 0 bases; bases outside gene matches: 5. The CDR3 runs 18 residues.

The V gene is TRBV9, the J gene TRBJ1-1, with a tentative D call TRBD1 (6 bases). Trimming took off 9 bases at V and 2 bases at J, with 14 bases between the two ends. Germline CDR1 and CDR2: SGDLS and YYNGEE. The CDR3 runs to 13 residues. CDR3 sequence reads: CATATGVNTEAFF. DNA of the CDR3: TGTGCCACTGCGACAGGCGTTAACACTGAAGCTTTCTTT.

The chain employs TRBV7-8 and TRBJ2-5; D may be TRBD2 (5 bases). V was shortened by 1 base and J by 5 bases, with 8 bases between the two germline ends. Germline V gene lookup returns CDR1 SGHVS and CDR2 FQNEAQ. The CDR3 spans 13 residues. CDR3 sequence reads: CASSLVALETQYF. CDR3 sequence (DNA): TGTGCCAGCAGCTTAGTAGCGCTCGAGACCCAGTACTTC.

V usage is TRBV11-2 and J usage is TRBJ2-7; possibly TRBD1 for D (6 bases). The germline V and J ends were trimmed by 4 bases and 3 bases, with 13 bases remaining between them. CDR1 is SGHAT and CDR2 is FQNNGV in the germline V gene. The CDR3 has 14 amino acids. The CDR3 region has the DNA TGTGCCAGCAGCTCTTGGGCAGGGGACTACGAGCAGTACTTC. As protein: CASSSWAGDYEQYF.

This sequence joins TRBV4-3 and TRBJ2-7; D is uncertain. V was pared by 1 base and J by 3 bases, with 7 bases between. The CDR3 runs to 13 residues. The germline CDR1 and CDR2 sequences are LGHNA and YSLEER. The CDR3 DNA is TGCGCCAGCAGCCAAGTTCCGAACTACGAGCAGTACTTC. Protein product: CASSQVPNYEQYF.

This clone appeared once. The V call is TRBV27, the J call TRBJ2-5; D remains ambiguous. Germline loops: CDR1 MNHEY, CDR2 SMNVEV (reference sequence). CDR3 length: 13 residues. V was cut by 6 bases and J by 0 bases, with 8 bases left in between. The CDR3 protein is CASSRADQETQYF. In DNA form, the CDR3 reads TGTGCCAGCAGCCGCGCAGACCAAGAGACCCAGTACTTC.

This chain joins TRBV9 and TRBJ2-1, with 8 bases that match TRBD1. Germline V gives CDR1 SGDLS, CDR2 YYNGEE. This CDR3 is 14 amino acids long. V lost 3 bases to trimming and J lost 4 bases; unmatched junction nucleotides: 3. The CDR3 DNA follows: TGTGCCAGCAGCGGAACAGGGGGATACAATGAGCAGTTCTTC. This encodes CASSGTGGYNEQFF.

V is TRBV4-3 and J is TRBJ2-7; 11 bases fit TRBD1. Germline lookup yields CDR1 LGHNA and CDR2 YSLEER. V lost 3 bases, J lost 0 bases, and 7 bases stayed unmatched. This CDR3 comprises 17 residues. The CDR3 is CASSQRPGQGVSYEQYF. The DNA for the CDR3 is TGCGCCAGCAGCCAGCGACCGGGACAGGGGGTCTCCTACGAGCAGTACTTC.

The chain links TRBV27 to TRBJ2-2, with 8 bases lining up with TRBD1. Germline V gene sequence: CDR1 MNHEY, CDR2 SMNVEV (reference sequence). The CDR3 is made up of 17 amino acids. V dropped 5 bases and J dropped 4; count of bases not matched to a gene: 12. As DNA, the CDR3 is TGTGCCAGCAGTATACTTGCCCGGACAGGGTCCACCGGGGAGCTGTTTTTT. It is translated as CASSILARTGSTGELFF.

V usage is TRBV11-2 and J usage is TRBJ2-7; TRBD1 is a possible D gene (6 bases). Germline V gives CDR1 SGHAT, CDR2 FQNNGV. This CDR3 is built from 15 residues. Trimming pared 3 bases from V and 2 bases from J, leaving 14 bases between. The DNA for the CDR3 is TGTGCCAGCAGCTTTGCCCGGCAGGGGACCTACGAGCAGTACTTC. Amino acids: CASSFARQGTYEQYF.

The V gene is TRBV7-6, the J gene TRBJ2-7, with TRBD1 matching over 7 bases. This CDR3 is built from 17 residues. With 4 bases clipped from V and 0 bases from J, the junction kept 12 bases outside the gene matches. Per the germline V gene, CDR1 is SGHVS and CDR2 is FNYEAQ. The CDR3 DNA sequence: TGTGCCAGCAGCTATGGGACAGCTGAAGTAAGCTCCTACGAGCAGTACTTC. It codes for CASSYGTAEVSSYEQYF.

This rearrangement joins TRBV7-9 to TRBJ1-4; 9 bases agree with TRBD1. Trimming cost V 6 bases and J 6 bases; bases outside gene matches: 8. CDR1 and CDR2 (germline): SEHNR, FQNEAQ (reference sequence). This CDR3 has 15 amino acids. In DNA form, the CDR3 reads TGTGCCAGCAGAGGCTCCGGGACAGGGTATGAAAAACTGTTTTTT. This encodes CASRGSGTGYEKLFF.

Regarding this clone: This sample also contains other DNA sequences that code for the same CDR3. V and J are TRBV27 and TRBJ1-5; weak D call: TRBD1 (5 bases). The CDR3 runs to 14 residues. V was shortened by 4 bases and J by 4 bases, with 11 bases between the two germline ends. CDR1 is MNHEY and CDR2 is SMNVEV in the germline V gene (reference sequence). Here the CDR3 DNA reads TGTGCCAGCAGTTCGACGGGGCCGAATCAGCCCCAGCATTTT. This encodes CASSSTGPNQPQHF.